Shown below are 28 T cell receptor beta chains from a single sample sequenced in a study of blood T cells in healthy people across ages. Next came a second PCR, run for about 6 to 12 cycles, which used a sample-barcoded 5' primer along with a J-beta primer mix. TCRdb redid the calling of the 5' RACE reads with MiXCR, one entry per CDR3 protein. The repertoire holds roughly 900,000 distinct CDR3 sequences, with about 44% as singletons. What was sequenced was blood. The receptor set was obtained from a man aged 30 to 39 in good health.

This clonotype appeared many times. The genes are TRBV3-1 and TRBJ2-5; 8 bases are shared with TRBD2. The V segment lost 3 bases and the J segment 4 bases; nucleotides outside the gene matches: 4. The CDR3 is made up of 14 amino acids. Germline CDR1 and CDR2: LGHDT and YNNKEL (reference sequence). CDR3 nucleotides: TGTGCCAGCAGCCAGACTAGCGAAGGAGAGACCCAGTACTTC. It translates to CASSQTSEGETQYF.

V usage is TRBV7-2 and J usage is TRBJ2-5, with D perhaps TRBD2 (6 bases). The CDR3 has 16 residues. Germline V gene lookup returns CDR1 SGHTA and CDR2 FQGNSA. Trimming removed 2 bases from V and 11 bases from J, with 24 bases in between. The CDR3 region has the DNA TGTGCCAGCAGCTTATTAGCGGAGGCCTCCTACAATGAGCAGTACTTC. Amino acid sequence: CASSLLAEASYNEQYF.

The rearrangement links TRBV3-1 to TRBJ2-3, with D possibly matching TRBD1 (5 bases). The V end was cut by 0 bases, the J end by 3 bases, with 16 bases between. CDR1 is LGHDT, CDR2 YNNKEL, per germline (reference sequence). The CDR3 extends over 17 amino acids. CDR3 residues: CASSQEGAGHSTDTQYF. The CDR3 nucleotides are TGTGCCAGCAGCCAAGAAGGGGCAGGGCATAGTACAGATACGCAGTATTTT.

This clonotype was observed many times. This chain joins TRBV6-2 or TRBV6-3 and TRBJ1-5; 10 bases match TRBD1. The CDR3 length is 16 residues. The germline V gene encodes CDR1 MNHEY and CDR2 SVGEGT. With 4 bases clipped from V and 4 bases from J, the junction kept 7 bases outside the gene matches. The CDR3, as DNA: TGTGCCAGCAGTTCCCCGACAGGGGGCATGAATCAGCCCCAGCATTTT. Encoded protein: CASSSPTGGMNQPQHF.

The genes are TRBV6-5 and TRBJ2-3; D is possibly TRBD1 or TRBD2 (6 bases each). V lost 0 bases, J lost 8 bases, and 18 bases lay in between. Germline V gene lookup returns CDR1 MNHEY and CDR2 SVGAGI. The CDR3 has 16 amino acids. CDR3 nucleotide sequence: TGTGCCAGCAGTTACTCTCCGGCATCCAAGGGGGGTACGCAGTATTTT. Its protein is CASSYSPASKGGTQYF.

J is TRBJ2-1 and V is TRBV6-2 or TRBV6-3; possibly TRBD1 or TRBD2 for D (5 bases each). Germline CDR1 MNHEY, CDR2 SVGEGT. There are 12 residues in the CDR3. Between the trimmed V and J ends, which lost 7 bases and 12 bases, there was a span of 16 bases. The CDR3 region has the DNA TGTGCCAGCAAGGGGAGCTCCTACGGGCAGTTCTTC. Encoded protein: CASKGSSYGQFF.

Regarding this clonotype: A single base separates this from a much larger clone, so it may be a read error. This sequence joins TRBV29-1 and TRBJ2-5, with D unclear. Germline CDR1 reads SQVTM; CDR2 reads ANQGSEA. CDR3 length: 12 amino acids. Here the CDR3 DNA reads TGCAGGATTCCCGGGTTCCAAGAGACCCAGTACTTC. As protein: CRIPGFQETQYF.

The V and J genes are TRBV10-3 and TRBJ2-7, with D maybe TRBD2 (5 bases). Germline V gene sequence: CDR1 ENHRY, CDR2 SYGVKD. Trimming cost V 11 bases and J 2 bases, with 28 bases left between them. The CDR3 consists of 17 residues. This CDR3 reads CAARPQENGEGTYEQYF. Written as DNA, the CDR3 is TGTGCCGCGCGACCTCAAGAAAACGGGGAAGGGACCTACGAGCAGTACTTC.

This clonotype was seen only a few times. V and J are TRBV30 and TRBJ2-3, with 7 bases that match TRBD1. The CDR3 spans 12 residues. V was pared by 3 bases and J by 5 bases, with 2 bases of the junction left unmatched. Germline V gives CDR1 GTSNPN, CDR2 SVGIG (reference sequence). The CDR3 sequence: CAWSTGVDTQYF. The CDR3 region has the DNA TGTGCCTGGAGCACAGGGGTAGATACGCAGTATTTT.

This clonotype was recorded many times. This chain joins TRBV18 and TRBJ2-5, with 8 bases identical to TRBD2. With 6 bases clipped from V and 1 base from J, the junction kept 7 bases outside the gene matches. The CDR3 is made up of 15 amino acids. The germline CDR1 and CDR2 sequences are KGHSH and LQKENI. As DNA, the CDR3 is TGTGCCAGCTCGGACGGACTAGCAGGCCAAGAGACCCAGTACTTC. It is translated as CASSDGLAGQETQYF.

This clonotype was counted only a few times. J is TRBJ1-5 and V is TRBV7-6; D unclear. V dropped 0 bases and J dropped 1 base, with 7 bases sitting between them. The CDR3 loop spans 15 amino acids. In germline, CDR1 is SGHVS, CDR2 FNYEAQ. The CDR3 region has the DNA TGTGCCAGCAGCTTAGCTTATGGGAGCAATCAGCCCCAGCATTTT. The encoded protein is CASSLAYGSNQPQHF.

Comments on this clonotype: Compared with germline, one end of the junction differs, possibly owing to a read error. The V and J genes are TRBV3-1 and TRBJ1-6; tentatively, D is TRBD1 (6 bases). The CDR3 sequence is 14 residues long. Germline V gives CDR1 LGHDT, CDR2 YNNKEL (reference sequence). Written as DNA, the CDR3 is TGTGCCACCAGCTACAGGGCAACTAATTCACCCCTCCACTTT. Translating it yields CATSYRATNSPLHF.

This clonotype was observed a few times. V gene TRBV12-3 or TRBV12-4 combines with J gene TRBJ2-7; tentative D call: TRBD1 (6 bases). V lost 5 bases and J lost 0, with 17 bases in between. This CDR3 is built from 16 residues. The CDR3 DNA reads TGTGCCAGCAGTCAGGTAACAGGGAGAAGCTCCTACGAGCAGTACTTC. Protein: CASSQVTGRSSYEQYF.

This clonotype was counted only a few times. The chain is built from TRBV7-2 and TRBJ2-7; 8 nucleotides line up with TRBD2. CDR1 and CDR2 from the germline V gene are SGHTA and FQGNSA. The CDR3 length is 15 residues. V was clipped by 1 base and J by 3 bases; unmatched bases: 5. The CDR3 bases are TGTGCCAGCAGCTTAGTAGGCGGGGGGAACTACGAGCAGTACTTC. Translation gives CASSLVGGGNYEQYF.

This sequence joins TRBV10-3 and TRBJ2-3; D is unresolved. V was cut by 2 bases and J by 8 bases, with 2 bases left in between. Germline lookup yields CDR1 ENHRY and CDR2 SYGVKD. This CDR3 is built from 10 residues. The CDR3 region has the DNA TGTGCCATCAGTGAGGCTACGCAGTATTTT. Translated, it gives CAISEATQYF.

This clonotype was seen more than once but under ten times. The chain carries TRBV11-1 and TRBJ2-7; 8 nucleotides match TRBD1. V trimming: 6 bases; J trimming: 6 bases; junction bases outside the gene matches: 10. Germline lookup yields CDR1 SGHAT and CDR2 FQDESV (reference sequence). The CDR3 length is 14 residues. Here the CDR3 reads CASSQDRGLFEQYF. The CDR3 DNA reads as TGTGCCAGCAGTCAAGACAGGGGTCTGTTCGAGCAGTACTTC.

This chain joins TRBV30 and TRBJ2-3; 10 nucleotides match TRBD2. V was clipped by 3 bases and J by 4 bases; unmatched bases: 7. This CDR3 contains 15 residues. Germline loops: CDR1 GTSNPN, CDR2 SVGIG (reference sequence). In DNA form, the CDR3 reads TGTGCCTGGAGGGTAGCGGGGGGCGCGTCAGATACGCAGTATTTT. It codes for CAWRVAGGASDTQYF.

V gene TRBV27 combines with J gene TRBJ2-1, with 8 bases aligning to TRBD2. CDR3 length: 15 residues. CDR1 MNHEY and CDR2 SMNVEV come from the germline V gene (reference sequence). The trim removed 6 bases at V and 3 bases at J, leaving 7 bases unmatched. CDR3 loop: CASSRGGVIYNEQFF. The CDR3 bases are TGTGCCAGCAGCCGGGGGGGGGTTATCTACAATGAGCAGTTCTTC.

Only one count was recorded for this clonotype. V usage is TRBV12-3 or TRBV12-4 and J usage is TRBJ2-4; 12 nucleotides line up with TRBD2. The J call may be faulty, since TRBJ2-7 better matches the DNA end. There are 15 residues in the CDR3. CDR3 DNA: TGTGCCAGCAGGCCTAGCGGGGGGGGAACCTACGAGCAGTACTTC. It codes for CASRPSGGGTYEQYF.

This clonotype has just a few counts. The DNA is omitted, as the CDR3 cannot be located on it reliably, and the CDR3 follows TCRdb's listing. This chain joins TRBV6-1 and TRBJ2-1. The CDR3 is 15 residues long, counting both termini. The germline gives CDR1 MNHNS, CDR2 SASEGT. The CDR3 is CASSEGFASGHLRFF.

The genes are TRBV6-2 or TRBV6-3 and TRBJ2-5, with a weak D call TRBD1 (6 bases). CDR3 length: 16 amino acids. V lost 2 bases and J lost 2, with 15 bases in between. Germline V gene sequence: CDR1 MNHEY, CDR2 SVGEGT. The CDR3 DNA follows: TGTGCCAGCAGTTACCTCGACAGGACCTTGCAAGAGACCCAGTACTTC. The encoded protein is CASSYLDRTLQETQYF.

V and J are TRBV7-2 and TRBJ2-3; D is unresolved. V was pared by 6 bases and J by 2 bases, with 12 bases between. This CDR3 comprises 14 residues. Germline CDR1 and CDR2: SGHTA and FQGNSA. The CDR3 region is CASSPEWNTDTQYF. In nucleotides, the CDR3 is TGTGCCAGCAGTCCGGAGTGGAACACAGATACGCAGTATTTT.

This clonotype has only a few counts. This chain uses TRBV27 with TRBJ1-2; D gene unclear. This CDR3 has 15 residues. The germline V and J ends were trimmed by 4 bases and 4 bases, with 16 bases remaining between them. Germline V gene sequence: CDR1 MNHEY, CDR2 SMNVEV (reference sequence). Here the CDR3 reads CASSSPSEGRYGYTF. The CDR3 bases are TGTGCCAGCAGTTCCCCTTCTGAGGGCCGCTATGGCTACACCTTC.

The chain recombines TRBV7-9 with TRBJ1-2; D remains unclear. With 5 bases removed from V and 4 bases from J, the gap between germline ends came to 14 bases. The CDR3 consists of 14 residues. CDR1 is SEHNR and CDR2 is FQNEAQ in the germline V gene (reference sequence). CDR3 amino acids: CASSGTGNLYGYTF. As DNA, the CDR3 is TGTGCCAGCAGCGGAACCGGGAACCTCTATGGCTACACCTTC.

This clonotype was observed a few times. This chain connects TRBV12-3 or TRBV12-4 to TRBJ2-1, with TRBD2 matching 9 bases. The CDR3 consists of 15 residues. Trimming at V came to 6 bases and at J to 5 bases, leaving 8 bases not matched to a gene. The CDR3 DNA reads TGTGCCAGCAGCTCAGGACTAGCGCGGAACAATGAGCAGTTCTTC. This sequence encodes CASSSGLARNNEQFF.

The chain employs TRBV13 and TRBJ2-7; tentatively, D is TRBD2 (5 bases). The CDR3 runs 14 residues. The germline CDR1 and CDR2 sequences are PRHDT and FYEKMQ (reference sequence). V lost 5 bases to trimming and J lost 2 bases, with 13 bases between them. The DNA of the CDR3 is TGTGCCAGCAGCCACGGGCCCGGGACCTACGAGCAGTACTTC. It translates to CASSHGPGTYEQYF. Together with reference TRBV13 and TRBJ2-7, the CDR3 gives the full variable domain: AAGVIQSPRHLIKEKRETATLKCYPIPRHDTVYWYQQGPGQDPQFLISFYEKMQSDKGSIPDRFSAQQFSDYHSELNMSSLELGDSALYFCASSHGPGTYEQYFGPGTRLTVT.

The gene calls are TRBV7-6 and TRBJ1-2, with D possibly TRBD1 on 6 matching bases. Per the germline V gene, CDR1 is SGHVS and CDR2 is FNYEAQ. The CDR3 totals 14 residues. Trimming took 4 bases from V and 8 from J, leaving 17 bases between them. CDR3 protein: CASSSGDGAYGYTF. DNA of the CDR3: TGTGCCAGCAGCTCAGGGGACGGGGCTTACGGCTACACCTTC.

This sequence joins TRBV12-3 or TRBV12-4 and TRBJ1-1; no clear D gene. There are 13 residues in the CDR3. V was clipped by 5 bases and J by 0 bases, with 7 bases between them. CDR3 sequence reads: CASSKSVNTEAFF. CDR3 nucleotide sequence: TGTGCCAGCAGTAAATCCGTGAACACTGAAGCTTTCTTT.